These T cell receptor beta chains were read from a single sample in a study of cytomegalovirus exposure and HLA in healthy donors. Sequenced by immunoSEQ multiplex PCR; TCRdb stores in-frame clones only, minus some. The table has under 250,000 clones, 75% to 95% seen once. Sequencing input: PBMCs. These receptors all stem from a woman aged 18-29 years in good health and CMV-seronegative. Each CDR3 is given with its conserved first and last residue. A D gene is named only where the DNA matches it firmly. The size entry is marked missing in some rows and otherwise reads once, few, many or a size class.

TGTGCCAGCAGTTATCCGCCGGGACAGGGCAATCAGCCCCAGCATTTT,CASSYPPGQGNQPQHF,TRBV6-6,TRBD1,TRBJ1-5,-
TGCGCCAGCAGCTCAAACCGGGACAGGGTCACAGATACGCAGTATTTT,CASSSNRDRVTDTQYF,TRBV5-1,TRBD1,TRBJ2-3,-
TGTGCCAGCAGCCAAGCGGCGGGAAGCCCCACCTACGAGCAGTACTTC,CASSQAAGSPTYEQYF,TRBV4-2,-,TRBJ2-7,-
TGTGCCAGCAGTGAAGTGGACGGGAGTAGGGATGAGCAGTTCTTC,CASSEVDGSRDEQFF,TRBV6-1,-,TRBJ2-1,-
TGTGCCAGCACCACGATTGATCCCGGGAGGGTGGACGAGCAGTACTTC,CASTTIDPGRVDEQYF,TRBV2,TRBD2,TRBJ2-7,-
TGTGCCAGCACCTCTCGAGGGTCTCCCTACGAGCAGTACTTC,CASTSRGSPYEQYF,TRBV28,-,TRBJ2-7,-
TGTGCCAGCAGCTTATCTCGGGTTAGCGGGAGCGGTGAGCAGTTCTTC,CASSLSRVSGSGEQFF,TRBV5-4,TRBD2,TRBJ2-1,-
TGTGCCAGCAGCTTAGTCCGGGACAAAGCGTACTTC,CASSLVRDKAYF,TRBV7-2,-,TRBJ2-7,-
TGTGCCAGCAGTAACGGACTAGCGGGGCTCACAGATACGCAGTATTTT,CASSNGLAGLTDTQYF,TRBV2,TRBD2,TRBJ2-3,once
TGTGCCACCAGCCGGGGACAGGGGGCAAACACCGGGGAGCTGTTTTTT,CATSRGQGANTGELFF,TRBV15,TRBD1,TRBJ2-2,-
TGTGCCAGCAGTTTCGCTACTAGCGGGACCTACGAGCAGTACTTC,CASSFATSGTYEQYF,TRBV28,TRBD2,TRBJ2-7,-
TGTGCCAGCAGCGTAGAACTCTCCAATGAGCAGTTCTTC,CASSVELSNEQFF,TRBV9,-,TRBJ2-1,-
TGTGCCAGTAGTCAAACCTCAGGGGGCGCAGCTACCGGGGAGCTGTTTTTT,CASSQTSGGAATGELFF,TRBV19,TRBD1,TRBJ2-2,once
TGCGCCAGCAGCTTGAGTTTCAGTATGGGCTACACCTTC,CASSLSFSMGYTF,TRBV5-1,-,TRBJ1-2,few
TGTGCCAGCAGCCAGGAAGGGAGAGACGAGACCCAGTACTTC,CASSQEGRDETQYF,TRBV4-2,-,TRBJ2-5,-
TGTGCCAGCAGCTTTCTACAGGGGCCCATCAGAGGCGAGCAGTACTTC,CASSFLQGPIRGEQYF,TRBV11-2,TRBD1,TRBJ2-7,-
TGTGCCAGCAGGGGGGAGGGGCCGTCTGAAGCTTTCTTT,CASRGEGPSEAFF,TRBV6-6,-,TRBJ1-1,-
TGCGCCAGCAGCCCTGGGGGACAGGGGGGAAAAGATACGCAGTATTTT,CASSPGGQGGKDTQYF,TRBV5-1,TRBD1,TRBJ2-3,-
TGTGCCAGTAGTATTGGCGGGAGGGGGGAGACCCAGTACTTC,CASSIGGRGETQYF,TRBV19,TRBD2,TRBJ2-5,once
TGCGCCAGCAGCTTTACAGGGTATGGCTACACCTTC,CASSFTGYGYTF,TRBV5-1,-,TRBJ1-2,-
TGTGCCAGCTCTACGGGTGGTGGTACCCCAATCTTC,CASSTGGGTPIF,TRBV27,-,TRBJ2-1,-
TGCGCCAGCAGGGCAAATAGGTACGGGGAGCAGTTCTTC,CASRANRYGEQFF,TRBV4-1,-,TRBJ2-1,-
TGTGCCAGCAGCCGGGCGGGGCCTACGAGCAATCAGCCCCAGCATTTT,CASSRAGPTSNQPQHF,TRBV7-8,-,TRBJ1-5,once
TGTGCCATCAGTGAATCCAGGACTGAAAATCAGCCCCAGCATTTT,CAISESRTENQPQHF,TRBV10-3,-,TRBJ1-5,-
TGTGCCAGCAGTCCAAATACGGGACTCTTTACAGATACGCAGTATTTT,CASSPNTGLFTDTQYF,TRBV27,-,TRBJ2-3,-
TGTGCCAGCAGCTCGGGACAGATCCAAGAGACCCAGTACTTC,CASSSGQIQETQYF,TRBV11-1,TRBD1,TRBJ2-5,-
TGTGCCAGCAGCATAAGCGGGATGGGTGATGAGCAGTTCTTC,CASSISGMGDEQFF,TRBV7-3,TRBD2,TRBJ2-1,once
TGTGCCAGCAGTCTAACTCACAAGAGGGCCTACGAGCAGTACTTC,CASSLTHKRAYEQYF,TRBV6-1,-,TRBJ2-7,-
TGTGCCAGCAGAAGACAGGGTGTCGCTGAAGCTTTCTTT,CASRRQGVAEAFF,TRBV5-6,TRBD1,TRBJ1-1,-
TGTGCCAGCAGTTCCCGGGGATCTTTCTACGAGCAGTACTTC,CASSSRGSFYEQYF,TRBV6-5,-,TRBJ2-7,-
TGTGCCAGCATCCGCCTAGCGGGAAGGATAGATACGCAGTATTTT,CASIRLAGRIDTQYF,TRBV2,TRBD2,TRBJ2-3,-
TGTGCCAGCAGTCCTTGGGACTTGAACACTGAAGCTTTCTTT,CASSPWDLNTEAFF,TRBV27,-,TRBJ1-1,-
TGTGCCAGCAGTTCTCCACCGACAGGAGAGGGTGAAAAACTGTTTTTT,CASSSPPTGEGEKLFF,TRBV28,-,TRBJ1-4,-
TGTGCCAGTACCTCCCCGCGGGGGCAGGGAGACGTGAGCTACACCTTC,CASTSPRGQGDVSYTF,TRBV19,-,TRBJ1-2,-
TGTGCCAGCAGTCCCCAAAGGGGCTTGAACAATCAGCCCCAGCATTTT,CASSPQRGLNNQPQHF,TRBV27,-,TRBJ1-5,few